This T cell receptor (beta chain) was sequenced for a study of early T cells in non-severe SARS-CoV-2 infection. About the study: The chains were unpaired, and the sequenced material was bulk RNA from unsorted whole blood.

The protocol attached unique molecular identifiers to individual cDNA molecules. TCRdb fed the 5' RACE reads into MiXCR, producing one record per CDR3 protein. The sample lists approximately 81,000 distinct CDR3 sequences; more than 13% were seen once. The CDR3 sequence is 18 residues long. V dropped 0 bases and J dropped 5; count of bases not matched to a gene: 15. The germline V gene has CDR1 LGHDT and CDR2 YNNKEL (reference sequence). Study-wide points: VDJdb matching skewed toward anti-spike CD8 responses, missing private and CD4 specificities.

Ten or more counts support this clonotype. Its specificity is unknown. Sequenced sample: whole blood. The chain employs TRBV3-1 and TRBJ2-7; 8 nucleotides line up with TRBD2. The clonotype was recovered from an adult who was a healthcare worker with PCR-confirmed SARS-CoV-2 infection or an uninfected control (not recorded which). The CDR3 loop is CASSQDLLAGGGYDEQYF. In DNA, the CDR3 is TGTGCCAGCAGCCAAGATCTATTGGCGGGAGGTGGTTACGACGAGCAGTACTTC.